These 22 T cell receptor beta chains were sequenced from one sample in a study of technical replicates of blood from several donors (dated 2017 in TCRdb). Library method: the immunoSEQ multiplex PCR assay. In TCRdb, the immuneACCESS table is reduced to in-frame sequences with V and J assigned. These tables do not hold every clone; where another copy was compared, an unresolved V gene accounts for under half, and the others remain unexplained. In this sample the table shows 70,000 or so clones, 95% to 98% of which occur a single time. The ten largest clones represent approximately 0.2% of the sample. Specimen: T cells isolated from PBMCs. The receptors stem from a human donor in good health.

The chain links TRBV28 to TRBJ1-1; D is uncertain. Germline CDR1 and CDR2: MDHEN and SYDVKM. The CDR3 spans 14 residues. V was pared by 2 bases and J by 5 bases, with 12 bases between. This chain's CDR3 is CASSLGGAGTEAFF. The CDR3, as DNA: TGTGCCAGCAGTTTAGGAGGCGCCGGGACTGAAGCTTTCTTT.

This chain joins TRBV25-1 and TRBJ2-3; tentative D call: TRBD2 (5 bases). V shed 3 bases and J shed 4 bases, with 11 bases lying between them. In germline, CDR1 is MGHDK, CDR2 SYGVNS. This CDR3 is 14 amino acids long. The CDR3 region has the DNA TGTGCCAGCAGTGACGAGGGAAGGGCAGATACGCAGTATTTT. Protein sequence: CASSDEGRADTQYF.

This clone has a single count. V gene TRBV4-3 combines with J gene TRBJ1-1; D gene unclear. The CDR3 consists of 14 residues. Germline V gene data show CDR1 as LGHNA and CDR2 as YSLEER. Trimming left V 0 bases short and J 9 bases short, with 14 bases between. This CDR3 is CASSQDTVFVQAFF. The CDR3 coding sequence is TGCGCCAGCAGCCAAGATACGGTTTTCGTACAAGCTTTCTTT.

J is TRBJ2-7 and V is TRBV7-8; D is ambiguous. The CDR3 totals 12 residues. Germline V gives CDR1 SGHVS, CDR2 FQNEAQ. V was clipped by 4 bases and J by 3 bases, with 7 bases between them. CDR3 nucleotides: TGTGCCAGCAGCTCCACCTACTACGAGCAGTACTTC. Its translation: CASSSTYYEQYF.

CDR3 amino acids: CASSLAVSSEAFF. Written as DNA, the CDR3 is TGTGCCAGCAGCTTAGCCGTCAGTTCTGAAGCTTTCTTT. This rearrangement joins TRBV7-6 to TRBJ1-1; D remains ambiguous. The V and J ends lost 0 bases and 6 bases respectively, with 8 bases between them. The CDR3 is 13 residues long. CDR1 and CDR2 (germline): SGHVS, FNYEAQ.

The chain has TRBV9 and TRBJ1-5, with D tentatively TRBD1 (6 bases). The CDR3 is 13 residues long. V lost 3 bases to trimming and J lost 6 bases, with 10 bases between them. CDR1 is SGDLS and CDR2 is YYNGEE in the germline V gene. CDR3 sequence reads: CASSASGAQPQHF. The CDR3 DNA is TGTGCCAGCAGCGCCTCAGGGGCTCAGCCCCAGCATTTT.

V and J are TRBV10-2 and TRBJ2-3, with D perhaps TRBD1 (6 bases). V lost 5 bases to trimming and J lost 2 bases, with 11 bases between them. Germline loops: CDR1 WSHSY, CDR2 SAAADI. This CDR3 is 14 amino acids long. Here the CDR3 DNA reads TGCGCCAGCAGTAACAGGGTAACCACAGATACGCAGTATTTT. Its translation: CASSNRVTTDTQYF.

The V gene is TRBV2, the J gene TRBJ2-2; 12 bases are a match to TRBD2. Germline V gene lookup returns CDR1 SNHLY and CDR2 FYNNEI. V shed 6 bases and J 6 bases; nucleotides not matched to a gene: 5. This CDR3 is 15 amino acids long. The CDR3 loop is CASRPLAGGPGELFF. CDR3 sequence (DNA): TGTGCCAGCAGGCCTCTAGCGGGAGGGCCCGGGGAGCTGTTTTTT.

The J gene is TRBJ2-7, the V gene TRBV10-3, with 11 bases lining up with TRBD2. The germline V gene has CDR1 ENHRY and CDR2 SYGVKD. Trimming at V came to 9 bases and at J to 0 bases, leaving 7 bases not matched to a gene. The CDR3 runs to 15 residues. The CDR3 DNA is TGTGCCATACAAGGGACTAGCGGTTTCTCCTACGAGCAGTACTTC. This codes for CAIQGTSGFSYEQYF.

J is TRBJ2-7 and V is TRBV29-1, with TRBD1 as a possible D gene (5 bases). The CDR3 contains 14 residues. Germline assignment: CDR1 SQVTM and CDR2 ANQGSEA. Trimming stripped 4 bases from V and 3 bases from J, with 16 bases between. CDR3: CSVGPDRTSYEQYF. The CDR3 DNA is TGCAGCGTTGGGCCTGACAGAACAAGCTACGAGCAGTACTTC.

The rearrangement joins TRBV28 to TRBJ2-7; perhaps TRBD1 as D (5 bases). The CDR3 has 16 amino acids. The V and J ends lost 2 bases and 1 base respectively, with 15 bases between them. Germline CDR1 MDHEN, CDR2 SYDVKM. The CDR3 nucleotides are TGTGCCAGCAGTTTAGGAATTGGGGCAGTGTCCTACGAGCAGTACTTC. Translated, it gives CASSLGIGAVSYEQYF.

The chain is built from TRBV9 and TRBJ2-5, with a tentative D call TRBD2 (6 bases). The better agreement between TRBJ2-7 and the DNA end casts doubt on the J call. The CDR3 spans 17 residues. The germline V gene encodes CDR1 SGDLS and CDR2 YYNGEE. The DNA for the CDR3 is TGTGCCAGCAGCGTAGGTGGTGGGGGACTGGGGGATCACGAGCAGTACTTC. This gives the protein CASSVGGGGLGDHEQYF.

The rearrangement uses TRBV29-1 and TRBJ1-1, with D unresolved. Looked up from germline, CDR1 is SQVTM and CDR2 is ANQGSEA. The germline V and J ends were trimmed by 0 bases and 0 bases, with 5 bases remaining between them. The CDR3 contains 13 residues. CDR3 nucleotides: TGCAGCGTTGAAGAGGCAGTGAACACTGAAGCTTTCTTT. Translating it yields CSVEEAVNTEAFF.

The table lists this clone with a count of one. The chain is built from TRBV27 and TRBJ2-7; 8 nucleotides align to TRBD1. The V segment lost 1 base and the J segment 2 bases; nucleotides outside the gene matches: 7. CDR1 and CDR2 from the germline V gene are MNHEY and SMNVEV (reference sequence). The CDR3 spans 16 residues. DNA of the CDR3: TGTGCCAGCAGTTTATTCGGCAGGGGGCACACCTACGAGCAGTACTTC. This encodes CASSLFGRGHTYEQYF.

The V gene is TRBV13, the J gene TRBJ1-1; D might be TRBD1 (5 bases). Trimming took 2 bases from V and 1 from J, leaving 8 bases between them. The CDR3 consists of 14 residues. Germline V gene data show CDR1 as PRHDT and CDR2 as FYEKMQ (reference sequence). The CDR3 nucleotides read TGTGCCAGCAGCTTAAAGGGGTGGAACACTGAAGCTTTCTTT. It translates to CASSLKGWNTEAFF. The variable domain in full, completed from reference TRBV13 and TRBJ1-1, reads AAGVIQSPRHLIKEKRETATLKCYPIPRHDTVYWYQQGPGQDPQFLISFYEKMQSDKGSIPDRFSAQQFSDYHSELNMSSLELGDSALYFCASSLKGWNTEAFFGQGTRLTVV.

This clone was seen just once. The J gene is TRBJ2-1, the V gene TRBV27; 8 bases line up with TRBD1. The V gene's germline CDR1 is MNHEY and CDR2 SMNVEV (reference sequence). V dropped 1 base and J dropped 7; count of bases not matched to a gene: 3. This CDR3 is built from 14 residues. The CDR3 nucleotides are TGTGCCAGCAGTTTATGGACAGGGTATAATGAGCAGTTCTTC. Protein product: CASSLWTGYNEQFF.

The rearrangement uses TRBV9 and TRBJ2-3, with 13 bases identical to TRBD2. CDR3 length: 17 amino acids. V trimming: 3 bases; J trimming: 2 bases; junction bases outside the gene matches: 6. Germline V gene sequence: CDR1 SGDLS, CDR2 YYNGEE. The CDR3 loop reads CASSGTGLAGPTDTQYF. The CDR3 nucleotides read TGTGCCAGCAGCGGCACGGGACTAGCGGGACCCACAGATACGCAGTATTTT.

CDR3 bases: TGTGCCTGGAGTGGGCCCCCGTCCCTCACCGGGGAGCTGTTTTTT. The encoded protein is CAWSGPPSLTGELFF. The rearrangement joins TRBV30 to TRBJ2-2; D unresolved. The ends were cut back, 1 base at V and 4 bases at J, with 13 bases in the middle. The CDR3 is 15 amino acids. Germline V gene sequence: CDR1 GTSNPN, CDR2 SVGIG (reference sequence). The whole variable domain, remainder taken from reference TRBV30 and TRBJ2-2, is SQTIHQWPATLVQPVGSPLSLECTVEGTSNPNLYWYRQAAGRGLQLLFYSVGIGQISSEVPQNLSASRPQDRQFILSSKKLLLSDSGFYLCAWSGPPSLTGELFFGEGSRLTVL.

V gene TRBV25-1 combines with J gene TRBJ2-3, with 8 positions matching TRBD1. The CDR3 runs 14 residues. Germline V gives CDR1 MGHDK, CDR2 SYGVNS. Trimming removed 4 bases from V and 3 bases from J; junction bases left unmatched: 3. The CDR3, as DNA: TGTGCCAGCAGTGGGGACAGGATGACAGATACGCAGTATTTT. It translates to CASSGDRMTDTQYF.

The chain is built from TRBV5-4 and TRBJ2-1; 12 bases match TRBD2. The CDR3 runs to 17 residues. The V gene end was trimmed by 5 bases and the J gene end by 8 bases; junction bases not matched to a gene: 14. Per the germline V gene, CDR1 is SGHNT and CDR2 is YYREEE (reference sequence). The CDR3 region has the DNA TGTGCCAGCAGATCGGAGCTAGGACTAGCGGGAAACCATGAGCAGTTCTTC. Encoded protein: CASRSELGLAGNHEQFF.

This chain uses TRBV6-5 with TRBJ1-4, with no clear D. This CDR3 has 15 residues. Germline CDR1 reads MNHEY; CDR2 reads SVGAGI. V lost 5 bases and J lost 0, with 10 bases in between. The CDR3 here is CASSKGLPTNEKLFF. In nucleotides, the CDR3 is TGTGCCAGCAGTAAAGGACTACCAACTAATGAAAAACTGTTTTTT.

The J gene is TRBJ2-1, the V gene TRBV6-5; the D gene is possibly TRBD1 (5 bases). Germline V gene lookup returns CDR1 MNHEY and CDR2 SVGAGI. V was cut by 4 bases and J by 9 bases, with 7 bases left in between. The CDR3 length is 11 residues. CDR3 coding DNA: TGTGCCAGCAGTTCTCAGGGTGAGCAGTTCTTC. This sequence encodes CASSSQGEQFF.